The sequence of this TCR beta chain was determined in a study of shared clonotypes between healthy human individuals. Measured with immunoSEQ multiplex PCR; TCRdb has only the in-frame clones, and not every one. This sample has 850,000 to 1,100,000 clones, with 70% to 80% found just once. V gave up 7 bases and J gave up 5 bases; unmatched junction bases: 4. CDR1 is SNHLY, CDR2 FYNNEI, per germline. The CDR3 is 14 amino acids. Every donor was a Caucasian adult from Nashville, Tennessee. The rearrangement joins TRBV2 to TRBJ2-2; 10 bases agree with TRBD2. This sequence was found in a man aged 18 to 30 in good health. Some clones in this sample may be carry-over from other donors' samples. Specimen: memory CD4+ T cells from PBMCs. Subset here: CD45RA-negative fraction. CDR3 residues: CASIRGLATGELFF. The DNA for the CDR3 is TGTGCCAGCATCCGGGGACTAGCGACCGGGGAGCTGTTTTTT.